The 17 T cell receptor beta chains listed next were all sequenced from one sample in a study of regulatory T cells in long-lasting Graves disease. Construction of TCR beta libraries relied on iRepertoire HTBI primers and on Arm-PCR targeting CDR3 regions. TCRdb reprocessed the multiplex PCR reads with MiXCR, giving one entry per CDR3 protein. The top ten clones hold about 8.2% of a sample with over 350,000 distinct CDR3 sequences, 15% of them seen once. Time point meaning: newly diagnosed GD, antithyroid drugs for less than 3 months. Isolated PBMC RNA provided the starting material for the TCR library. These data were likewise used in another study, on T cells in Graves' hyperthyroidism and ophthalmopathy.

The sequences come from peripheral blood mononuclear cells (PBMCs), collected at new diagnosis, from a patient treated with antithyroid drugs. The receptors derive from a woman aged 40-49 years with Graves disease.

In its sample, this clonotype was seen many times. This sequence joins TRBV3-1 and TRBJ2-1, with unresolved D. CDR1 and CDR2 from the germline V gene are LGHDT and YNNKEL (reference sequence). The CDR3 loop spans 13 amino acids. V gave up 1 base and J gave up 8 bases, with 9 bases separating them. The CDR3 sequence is CASSQGLGYEQFF. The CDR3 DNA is TGTGCCAGCAGCCAAGGGCTAGGCTATGAGCAGTTCTTC.

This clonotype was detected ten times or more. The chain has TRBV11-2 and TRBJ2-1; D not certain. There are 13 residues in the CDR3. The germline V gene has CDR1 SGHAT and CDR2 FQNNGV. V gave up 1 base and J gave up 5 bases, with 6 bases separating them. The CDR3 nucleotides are TGTGCCAGCAGCTTAGTATTCAACAATGAGCAGTTCTTC. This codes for CASSLVFNNEQFF.

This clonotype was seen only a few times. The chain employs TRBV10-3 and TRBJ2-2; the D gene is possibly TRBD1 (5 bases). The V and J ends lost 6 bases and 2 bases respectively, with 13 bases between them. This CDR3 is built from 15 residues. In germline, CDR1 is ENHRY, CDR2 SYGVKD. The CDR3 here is CAISDSGYNTGELFF. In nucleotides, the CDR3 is TGTGCCATCAGCGACTCAGGGTACAACACCGGGGAGCTGTTTTTT.

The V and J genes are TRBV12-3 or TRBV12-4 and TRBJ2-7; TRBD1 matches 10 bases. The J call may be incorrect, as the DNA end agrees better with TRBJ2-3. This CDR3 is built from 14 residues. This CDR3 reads CASSPGTGADTQYF. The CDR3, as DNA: TGTGCCAGCAGTCCAGGGACAGGGGCAGATACGCAGTATTTT.

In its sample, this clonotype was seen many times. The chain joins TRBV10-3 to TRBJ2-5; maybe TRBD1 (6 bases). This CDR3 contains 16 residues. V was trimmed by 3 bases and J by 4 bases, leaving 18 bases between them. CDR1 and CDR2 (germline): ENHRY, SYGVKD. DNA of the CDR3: TGTGCCATCAGTGATCGACTGGGGGCGGTTCGAGAGACCCAGTACTTC. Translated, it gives CAISDRLGAVRETQYF.

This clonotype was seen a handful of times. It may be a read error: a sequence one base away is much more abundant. For the CDR3, the DNA is TGTGCCAGCAGTTTTAGCGGGACGAGCACCGGGGAGCTGTCTTTT. Its translation: CASSFSGTSTGELSF. The V call is TRBV12-3 or TRBV12-4, the J call TRBJ2-2; 8 nucleotides line up with TRBD2. This CDR3 is built from 15 residues.

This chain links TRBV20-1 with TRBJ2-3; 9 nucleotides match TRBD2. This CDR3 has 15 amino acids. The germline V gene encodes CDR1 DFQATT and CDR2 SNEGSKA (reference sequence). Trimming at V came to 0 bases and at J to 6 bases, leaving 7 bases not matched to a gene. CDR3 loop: CSAREQAGGRDTQYF. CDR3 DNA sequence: TGCAGTGCTAGAGAGCAAGCGGGAGGCCGGGATACGCAGTATTTT.

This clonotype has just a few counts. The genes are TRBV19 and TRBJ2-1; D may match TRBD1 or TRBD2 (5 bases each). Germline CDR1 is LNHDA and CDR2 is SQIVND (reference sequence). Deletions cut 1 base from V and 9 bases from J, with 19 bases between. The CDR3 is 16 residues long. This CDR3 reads CASSIGWGPAYSEQFF. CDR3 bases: TGTGCCAGTAGTATAGGTTGGGGACCGGCCTATAGTGAGCAGTTCTTC.

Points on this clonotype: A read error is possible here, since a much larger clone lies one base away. The CDR3 region has the DNA TGTGCCTGGAGTGTACCTTCGAGTGCATATGGCTACACCTTC. Residues: CAWSVPSSAYGYTF. This chain joins TRBV30 and TRBJ1-2; no reliable D call. V shed 0 bases and J shed 5 bases, with 13 bases lying between them. CDR1 GTSNPN and CDR2 SVGIG come from the germline V gene (reference sequence). This CDR3 has 14 residues.

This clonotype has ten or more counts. CDR3 coding DNA: TGTGCCAGTAGTATGCGGGGAGGGGTTGGAAACACCATATATTTT. Protein product: CASSMRGGVGNTIYF. The chain carries TRBV19 and TRBJ1-3; a weak D match, TRBD1 (5 bases). Per germline, CDR1 LNHDA and CDR2 SQIVND (reference sequence). This CDR3 is built from 15 residues. V lost 3 bases and J lost 3, with 12 bases in between.

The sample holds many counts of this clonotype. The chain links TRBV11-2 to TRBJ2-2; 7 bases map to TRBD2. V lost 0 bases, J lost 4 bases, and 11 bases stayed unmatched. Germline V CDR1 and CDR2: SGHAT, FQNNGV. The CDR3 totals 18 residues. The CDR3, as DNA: TGTGCCAGCAGCTTAGATACGGGCGGGAGCGGGGTCACCGGGGAGCTGTTTTTT. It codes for CASSLDTGGSGVTGELFF.

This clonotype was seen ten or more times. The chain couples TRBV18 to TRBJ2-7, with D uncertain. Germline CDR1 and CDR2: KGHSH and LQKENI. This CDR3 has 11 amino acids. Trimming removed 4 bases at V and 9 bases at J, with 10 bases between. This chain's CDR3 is CASSRERRQYF. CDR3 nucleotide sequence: TGTGCCAGCTCACGTGAGAGAAGGCAGTACTTC. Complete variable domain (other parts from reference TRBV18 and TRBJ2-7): NAGVMQNPRHLVRRRGQEARLRCSPMKGHSHVYWYRQLPEEGLKFMVYLQKENIIDESGMPKERFSAEFPKEGPSILRIQQVVRGDSAAYFCASSRERRQYFGPGTRLTVT.

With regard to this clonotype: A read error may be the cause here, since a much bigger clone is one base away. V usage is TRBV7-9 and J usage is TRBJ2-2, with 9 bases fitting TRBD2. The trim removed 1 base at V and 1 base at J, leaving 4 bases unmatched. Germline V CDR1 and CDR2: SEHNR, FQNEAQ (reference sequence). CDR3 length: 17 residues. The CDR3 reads CASSLGPSGKNTGELFF. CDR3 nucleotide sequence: TGTGCCAGCAGCTTAGGCCCTAGCGGGAAGAACACCGGGGAGCTGTTTTTT.

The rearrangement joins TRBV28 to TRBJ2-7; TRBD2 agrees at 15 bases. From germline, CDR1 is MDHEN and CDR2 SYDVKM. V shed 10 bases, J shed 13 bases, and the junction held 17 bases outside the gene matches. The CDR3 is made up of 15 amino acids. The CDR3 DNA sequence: TGTGCCAACGGCCCCATAGGACTAGCGGGAGGGCCGCTATACTTC. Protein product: CANGPIGLAGGPLYF.

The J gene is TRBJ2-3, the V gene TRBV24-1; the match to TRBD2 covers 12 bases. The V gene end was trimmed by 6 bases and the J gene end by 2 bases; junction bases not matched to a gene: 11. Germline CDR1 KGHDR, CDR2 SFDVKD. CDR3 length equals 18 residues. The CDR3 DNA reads TGTGCCACCAGTCCAGGCCGACTAGCGGGAGTAGTCACAGATACGCAGTATTTT. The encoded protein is CATSPGRLAGVVTDTQYF.

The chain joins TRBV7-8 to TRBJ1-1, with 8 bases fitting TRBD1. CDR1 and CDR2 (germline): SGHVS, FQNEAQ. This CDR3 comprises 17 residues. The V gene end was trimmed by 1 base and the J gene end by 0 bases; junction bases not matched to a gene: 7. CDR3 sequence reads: CASSLVRTGNMNTEAFF. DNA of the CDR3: TGTGCCAGCAGCTTAGTCAGGACAGGGAACATGAACACTGAAGCTTTCTTT.

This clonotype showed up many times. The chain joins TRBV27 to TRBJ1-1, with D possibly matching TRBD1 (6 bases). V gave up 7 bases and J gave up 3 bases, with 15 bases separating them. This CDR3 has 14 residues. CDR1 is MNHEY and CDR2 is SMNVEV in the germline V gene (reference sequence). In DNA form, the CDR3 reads TGTGCCAGCAACTCGGTCAGGGGTTACACTGAAGCTTTCTTT. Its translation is CASNSVRGYTEAFF.